This TCR beta chain was recovered during a study of shared clonotypes between healthy human individuals. At the level of the study: Each donor's CD8 memory used one plate, CD8 naive two, each CD4 subset three. General study results and limits: Generation probabilities were higher for clonotypes shared across all four sorted-subset donors than for unshared ones. A few donors held 5% to 5.5% of naive CD4 clonotypes in common.

Of note for this clone: Its antigen is unknown.

The protocol was immunoSEQ multiplex PCR, while the TCRdb copy is restricted to in-frame clones and leaves out a portion. Altogether some 2.4 million clones are present, 93% being singletons, with the ten largest covering 0.36%. The V gene's germline CDR1 is ENHRY and CDR2 SYGVKD. Trimming took off 7 bases at V and 5 bases at J, with 17 bases between the two ends. This CDR3 spans 14 amino acids. The chain has TRBV10-3 and TRBJ1-1, with D possibly TRBD1 on 5 matching bases. Sequencing used naive CD4+ T cells from PBMCs. As to subset: CD45RA+ positively selected. The clonotype comes from a young man in good health. Some clones in this sample may be carry-over from other donors' samples. The CDR3 here is CAIIPSGGKTEAFF. The CDR3 DNA follows: TGTGCCATCATCCCTTCGGGGGGAAAGACTGAAGCTTTCTTT.